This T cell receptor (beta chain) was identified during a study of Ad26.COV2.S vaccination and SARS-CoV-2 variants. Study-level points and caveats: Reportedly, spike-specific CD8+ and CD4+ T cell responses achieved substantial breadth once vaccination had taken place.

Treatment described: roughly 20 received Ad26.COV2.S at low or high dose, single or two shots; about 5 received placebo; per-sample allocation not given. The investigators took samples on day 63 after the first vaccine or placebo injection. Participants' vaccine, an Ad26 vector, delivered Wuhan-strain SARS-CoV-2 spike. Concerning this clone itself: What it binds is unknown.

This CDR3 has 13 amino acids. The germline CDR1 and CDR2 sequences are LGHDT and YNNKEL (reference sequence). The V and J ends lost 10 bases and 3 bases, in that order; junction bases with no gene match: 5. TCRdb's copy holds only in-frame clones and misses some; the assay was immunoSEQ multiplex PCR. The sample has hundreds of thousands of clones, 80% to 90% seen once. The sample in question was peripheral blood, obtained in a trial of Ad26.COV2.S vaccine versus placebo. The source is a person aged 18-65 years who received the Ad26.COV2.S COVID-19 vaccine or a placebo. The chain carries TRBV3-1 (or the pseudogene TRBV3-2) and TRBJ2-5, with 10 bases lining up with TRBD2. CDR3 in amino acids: CATGLADEETQYF. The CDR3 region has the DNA TGTGCCACCGGACTAGCGGACGAAGAGACCCAGTACTTC.